The clone carrying this TCR beta chain was seen a single time. The sample originates from a study of blood T cell repertoires in COVID-19. Study summary: Whether acute or convalescent, the COVID-19 samples came from the United States, Italy and Spain. PBMCs, B-cell-depleted T cells, or T cells were the source of the cDNA or gDNA that made up the material.

Original analysis: Estimation of nucleated cell counts relied on the amplification of reference gene primers. The table came from immunoSEQ multiplex PCR; TCRdb's copy has only in-frame clones and leaves some out. V, J and clone size reflect that table, while D and trimming were determined from the DNA. In the table there are about 110,000 clones, 88% of which are singletons. Sequenced input: peripheral blood. The source is a human donor in a cohort sampled during active COVID-19.

Here the CDR3 DNA reads TGTGCCAGCAGTTTAGGTGCGAGGTCGACCTACGAGCAGTACTTC. It yields the protein CASSLGARSTYEQYF. The chain links TRBV28 to TRBJ2-7, with D hard to call. Germline lookup yields CDR1 MDHEN and CDR2 SYDVKM. The CDR3 is made up of 15 amino acids. Trimming cost V 2 bases and J 2 bases, with 13 bases left between them.